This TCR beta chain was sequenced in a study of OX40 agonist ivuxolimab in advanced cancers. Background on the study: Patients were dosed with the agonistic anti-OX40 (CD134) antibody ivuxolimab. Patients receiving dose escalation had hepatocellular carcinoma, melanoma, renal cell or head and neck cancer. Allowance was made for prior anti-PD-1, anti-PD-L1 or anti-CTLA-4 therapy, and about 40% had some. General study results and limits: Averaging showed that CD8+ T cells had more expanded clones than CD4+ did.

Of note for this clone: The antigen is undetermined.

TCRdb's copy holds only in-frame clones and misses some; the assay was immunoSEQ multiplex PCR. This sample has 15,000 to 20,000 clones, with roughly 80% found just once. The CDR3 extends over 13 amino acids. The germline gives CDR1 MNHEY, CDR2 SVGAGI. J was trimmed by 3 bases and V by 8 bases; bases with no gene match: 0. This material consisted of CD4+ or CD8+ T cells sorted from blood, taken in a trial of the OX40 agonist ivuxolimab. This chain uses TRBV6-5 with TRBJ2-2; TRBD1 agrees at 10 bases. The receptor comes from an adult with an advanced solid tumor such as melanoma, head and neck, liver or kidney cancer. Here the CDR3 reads CASGQGDTGELFF. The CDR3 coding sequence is TGTGCCAGCGGACAGGGGGACACCGGGGAGCTGTTTTTT.